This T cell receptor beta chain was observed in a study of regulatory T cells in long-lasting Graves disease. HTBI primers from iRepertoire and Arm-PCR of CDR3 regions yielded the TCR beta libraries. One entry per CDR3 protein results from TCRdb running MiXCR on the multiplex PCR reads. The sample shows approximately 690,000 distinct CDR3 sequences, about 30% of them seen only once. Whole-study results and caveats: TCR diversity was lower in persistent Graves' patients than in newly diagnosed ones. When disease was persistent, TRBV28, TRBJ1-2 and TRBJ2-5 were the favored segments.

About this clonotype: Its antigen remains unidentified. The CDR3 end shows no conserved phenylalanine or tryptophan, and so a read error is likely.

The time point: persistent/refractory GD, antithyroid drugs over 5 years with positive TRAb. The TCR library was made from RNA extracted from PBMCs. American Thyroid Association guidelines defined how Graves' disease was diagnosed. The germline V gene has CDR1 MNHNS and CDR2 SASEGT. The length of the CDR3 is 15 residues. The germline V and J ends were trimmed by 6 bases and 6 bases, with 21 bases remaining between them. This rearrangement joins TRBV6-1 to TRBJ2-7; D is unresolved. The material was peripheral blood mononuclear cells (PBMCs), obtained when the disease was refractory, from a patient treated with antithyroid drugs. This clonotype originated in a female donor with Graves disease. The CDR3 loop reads CASRWMRQVGGEQYL. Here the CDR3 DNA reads TGTGCCAGCAGATGGATGCGGCAAGTCGGTGGCGAGCAGTACCTC.